A single sample is the source of the 32 T cell receptor beta chains below, sequenced in a study of blood T cell repertoires in COVID-19. The method was immunoSEQ multiplex PCR; TCRdb's version includes in-frame clones alone and lacks a portion of them. The table has 150,000 or so clones, less than 85% seen once; the top ten hold about 3%. What was sequenced was peripheral blood. The source is an elderly woman with acute or convalescent COVID-19.

The genes are TRBV2 and TRBJ1-5; 8 bases are a match to TRBD1. The CDR3 has 17 residues. Germline trimming cut 4 bases from V and 6 bases from J; bases unmatched to any gene: 14. The germline CDR1 and CDR2 sequences are SNHLY and FYNNEI. For the CDR3, the DNA is TGTGCCAGCAGTGTCCCTAAGGGACAGGCCTCACCTCAGCCCCAGCATTTT. It specifies CASSVPKGQASPQPQHF.

In this sample, this clone turned up a few times. The chain recombines TRBV30 with TRBJ2-5; TRBD2 aligns across 7 bases. This CDR3 has 12 residues. Germline CDR1 and CDR2: GTSNPN and SVGIG (reference sequence). V shed 5 bases and J 5 bases; nucleotides not matched to a gene: 5. DNA of the CDR3: TGTGCCTGGGGTTACGGGGGGGAGACCCAGTACTTC. It encodes CAWGYGGETQYF.

This clone has just one count. The junction and the germline gene differ at one end; a read error may be behind it. The chain couples TRBV13 to TRBJ2-7; 11 bases map to TRBD2. Germline V lookup: CDR1 PRHDT, CDR2 FYEKMQ (reference sequence). The CDR3 is 14 residues long. The CDR3 nucleotides read TGTGCCAGCAGCTTAGGTATTGCCGAGACTAGCGGGGAATTC. Amino acid sequence: CASSLGIAETSGEF.

The chain joins TRBV5-1 to TRBJ1-5; D ambiguous. The CDR3 consists of 16 residues. V shed 1 base and J shed 0 bases, with 11 bases lying between them. The germline V gene has CDR1 SGHRS and CDR2 YFSETQ. The CDR3 spells CASSLQALNSNQPQHF. The CDR3 DNA is TGCGCCAGCAGCTTGCAGGCCCTGAATAGCAATCAGCCCCAGCATTTT.

This chain joins TRBV28 and TRBJ2-1; D ambiguous. This CDR3 has 11 residues. Germline CDR1 and CDR2: MDHEN and SYDVKM. V was clipped by 4 bases and J by 4 bases, with 2 bases between them. CDR3 amino acids: CASSSYNEQFF. The CDR3 nucleotides read TGTGCCAGCAGTTCGTACAATGAGCAGTTCTTC.

The chain uses TRBV21-1 and TRBJ1-5; the table calls TRBD1, which could not be checked here. TRBV21-1 corresponds to a pseudogene. CDR3 length: 17 amino acids. The CDR3: CASRINNQGQGNQPQHF. The CDR3 region has the DNA TGTGCCAGCAGGATAAATAATCAGGGACAGGGCAATCAGCCCCAGCATTTT.

This rearrangement joins TRBV28 to TRBJ2-7; D possibly corresponds to TRBD1 (6 bases). Trimming removed 5 bases from V and 3 bases from J, with 11 bases in between. This CDR3 region has 13 residues. Germline loops: CDR1 MDHEN, CDR2 SYDVKM. In DNA form, the CDR3 reads TGTGCCAGCAGTCCCACAGGGAACTACGAGCAGTACTTC. Its protein is CASSPTGNYEQYF.

This chain's CDR3 is CASSRSGGRDTQYF. CDR3 bases: TGCGCCAGCAGTCGTTCCGGGGGGAGGGATACGCAGTATTTT. The chain recombines TRBV23-1 with TRBJ2-3, with 7 bases identical to TRBD2. TRBV23-1 falls under the ORF class, with uncertain function. The CDR3 length is 14 residues. Trimming took 4 bases from V and 6 from J; bases not matched to a gene: 7.

The chain joins TRBV27 to TRBJ2-1; a weak D match, TRBD2 (5 bases). V was clipped by 5 bases and J by 1 base, with 15 bases between them. Germline loops: CDR1 MNHEY, CDR2 SMNVEV (reference sequence). This CDR3 contains 16 residues. The CDR3 bases are TGTGCCAGCAGTACTAGTAGTCGGTGGTCCTACAATGAGCAGTTCTTC. The encoded protein is CASSTSSRWSYNEQFF.

The chain has TRBV6-5 and TRBJ1-5, with D maybe TRBD1 (5 bases). The CDR3 totals 13 residues. Germline lookup yields CDR1 MNHEY and CDR2 SVGAGI. Trimming took off 10 bases at V and 1 base at J, with 11 bases between the two ends. The chain's CDR3 is CATGISSNQPQHF. The CDR3 bases are TGTGCCACAGGGATAAGCAGCAATCAGCCCCAGCATTTT.

The count of this clone is one. V and J are TRBV11-3 and TRBJ2-7, with 8 bases aligning to TRBD1. J was trimmed by 2 bases and V by 4 bases; bases with no gene match: 10. Germline CDR1 SGHNT, CDR2 YENEEA. The CDR3 length is 16 residues. In DNA form, the CDR3 reads TGTGCCAGCAGCTCCCAACCGGACAGGGTAACCTACGAGCAGTACTTC. Its translation: CASSSQPDRVTYEQYF.

This chain connects TRBV5-4 to TRBJ1-3, with no clear D. Germline CDR1 is SGHNT and CDR2 is YYREEE (reference sequence). V was clipped by 3 bases and J by 0 bases, with 7 bases between them. This CDR3 has 14 amino acids. CDR3 amino acids: CASSSTGSGNTIYF. Written as DNA, the CDR3 is TGTGCCAGCAGCTCCACGGGCTCTGGAAACACCATATATTTT.

V and J are TRBV27 and TRBJ2-2; unclear D gene. V was cut by 2 bases and J by 2 bases, with 6 bases left in between. The CDR3 is 14 amino acids. Germline CDR1 MNHEY, CDR2 SMNVEV (reference sequence). CDR3 residues: CASSLAFNTGELFF. The CDR3 bases are TGTGCCAGCAGTTTAGCGTTTAACACCGGGGAGCTGTTTTTT.

This clone has only a few counts. The V and J genes are TRBV9 and TRBJ1-2; 7 nucleotides align to TRBD1. The CDR3 is made up of 13 amino acids. J gave up 2 bases and V 6 bases, and 4 bases lay outside the gene matches. Germline assignment: CDR1 SGDLS and CDR2 YYNGEE. As DNA, the CDR3 is TGTGCCAGCAAGGGACAGCTAAACTATGGCTACACCTTC. Translating it yields CASKGQLNYGYTF.

Comment on this clone: The junction departs from germline at one end; a sequencing error may be responsible. V gene TRBV29-1 combines with J gene TRBJ2-1, with 10 nucleotides matching TRBD2. Germline CDR1 SQVTM, CDR2 ANQGSEA. The CDR3 extends over 13 amino acids. CDR3 DNA sequence: TGCAGCGCCCGAGGGCTAGCGGGAGATGAGGAGTTCTTC. It is translated as CSARGLAGDEEFF.

V usage is TRBV4-3 and J usage is TRBJ2-4; D unclear. The CDR3 is made up of 15 amino acids. CDR1 is LGHNA and CDR2 is YSLEER in the germline V gene. V lost 1 base to trimming and J lost 5 bases, with 12 bases between them. The CDR3: CASSQGVSRQNIQYF. The CDR3 bases are TGCGCCAGCAGCCAAGGAGTTAGCAGACAAAACATTCAGTACTTC.

The rearrangement links TRBV19 to TRBJ2-5, with D possibly matching TRBD2 (7 bases). Germline assignment: CDR1 LNHDA and CDR2 SQIVND (reference sequence). The CDR3 consists of 15 residues. The germline V and J ends were trimmed by 6 bases and 5 bases, with 19 bases remaining between them. CDR3 protein: CASSLGAGALETQYF. The DNA of the CDR3 is TGTGCCAGTAGCCTGGGGGCGGGAGCACTTGAGACCCAGTACTTC.

V and J are TRBV6-2 or TRBV6-3 and TRBJ2-7, with 15 bases lining up with TRBD2. There are 16 residues in the CDR3. V lost 5 bases, J lost 4 bases, and 6 bases stayed unmatched. The V gene's germline CDR1 is MNHEY and CDR2 SVGEGT. CDR3 loop: CASSTGLAGGLYEQYF. In DNA form, the CDR3 reads TGTGCCAGCAGTACGGGACTAGCGGGAGGTTTATACGAGCAGTACTTC.

This rearrangement joins TRBV6-5 to TRBJ2-7, with a weak D call TRBD2 (6 bases). The CDR3 contains 13 residues. In germline, CDR1 is MNHEY, CDR2 SVGAGI. The V and J ends lost 7 bases and 7 bases respectively, with 17 bases between them. As DNA, the CDR3 is TGTGCCAGCAAAGTAGCGGTGCGGCTTGAGCAGTACTTC. Translated, it gives CASKVAVRLEQYF.

V gene TRBV4-3 combines with J gene TRBJ1-6; tentatively, D is TRBD1 (5 bases). The CDR3 has 18 residues. Per germline, CDR1 LGHNA and CDR2 YSLEER. Trimming cost V 0 bases and J 0 bases, with 12 bases left between them. The CDR3 nucleotides are TGCGCCAGCAGCCAAGAAGGGCGGGGGAGCTCCTATAATTCACCCCTCCACTTT. Translation: CASSQEGRGSSYNSPLHF.

V is TRBV19 and J is TRBJ2-7; 8 bases are shared with TRBD1. This CDR3 has 13 amino acids. V dropped 2 bases and J dropped 7; count of bases not matched to a gene: 4. Germline V gene sequence: CDR1 LNHDA, CDR2 SQIVND (reference sequence). The CDR3 reads CASSISGQGEQYF. For the CDR3, the DNA is TGTGCCAGTAGTATATCCGGACAGGGAGAGCAGTACTTC.

The chain combines TRBV19 with TRBJ2-1; D is possibly TRBD1 (6 bases). Trimming took 1 base from V and 2 from J, leaving 9 bases between them. From germline, CDR1 is LNHDA and CDR2 SQIVND (reference sequence). The CDR3 loop spans 15 amino acids. CDR3 loop: CASSIGGGTYNEQFF. CDR3 sequence (DNA): TGTGCCAGTAGTATAGGAGGGGGTACCTACAATGAGCAGTTCTTC.

In this sample, this clone turned up a few times. The chain links TRBV6-6 to TRBJ1-5, with 7 bases fitting TRBD1. The V and J ends lost 7 bases and 8 bases, in that order; junction bases with no gene match: 8. Per germline, CDR1 MNHNY and CDR2 SVGAGI (reference sequence). The CDR3 sequence is 13 residues long. CDR3 amino acids: CASTDDRVKPQHF. As DNA, the CDR3 is TGTGCCAGCACCGACGACAGGGTAAAGCCCCAGCATTTT.

The chain links TRBV14 to TRBJ2-1; D ambiguous. Trimming pared 0 bases from V and 9 bases from J, leaving 12 bases between. CDR1 and CDR2 (germline): SGHDN, FVKESK. The CDR3 consists of 14 residues. For the CDR3, the DNA is TGTGCCAGCAGCCAAGATCGCTGGCGAGGTGAGCAGTTCTTC. Its translation: CASSQDRWRGEQFF.

This clone was detected many times. This chain joins TRBV7-8 and TRBJ1-1; 9 bases agree with TRBD1. Trimming took 3 bases from V and 5 from J; bases not matched to a gene: 7. This CDR3 spans 15 amino acids. The germline gives CDR1 SGHVS, CDR2 FQNEAQ. CDR3 DNA sequence: TGTGCCAGCAGCTTGGCCGTGACAGGGGGGACTGAAGCTTTCTTT. Residues: CASSLAVTGGTEAFF.

The chain joins TRBV28 to TRBJ1-5; possibly TRBD1 for D (5 bases). Per germline, CDR1 MDHEN and CDR2 SYDVKM. Trimming removed 4 bases at V and 3 bases at J, with 16 bases between. CDR3 length: 16 amino acids. CDR3 bases: TGTGCCAGCAGTTCTCCTTCGGGACTCGTCAATCAGCCCCAGCATTTT. Encoded protein: CASSSPSGLVNQPQHF.

V gene TRBV28 combines with J gene TRBJ2-7; 8 nucleotides line up with TRBD1. CDR1 and CDR2 from the germline V gene are MDHEN and SYDVKM. The CDR3 sequence is 14 residues long. With V trimmed by 8 bases and J by 5 bases, 11 bases remained unmatched. The CDR3 DNA reads TGTGCCAGCGATAGCAGGGGGCGAGTCGACGAGCAGTACTTC. Its translation: CASDSRGRVDEQYF.

The chain is built from TRBV28 and TRBJ2-7; 10 bases align to TRBD1. This CDR3 is 16 amino acids long. The germline gives CDR1 MDHEN, CDR2 SYDVKM. V shed 7 bases, J shed 2 bases, and the junction held 11 bases outside the gene matches. The CDR3 DNA is TGTGCCAGCACGCGTGCCGGGACAGGGGATCCCTACGAGCAGTACTTC. Residues: CASTRAGTGDPYEQYF.

This clone was detected a few times. V is TRBV28 and J is TRBJ2-2; 7 nucleotides line up with TRBD1. The V gene's germline CDR1 is MDHEN and CDR2 SYDVKM. There are 14 residues in the CDR3. V was clipped by 7 bases and J by 6 bases; unmatched bases: 8. The CDR3 spells CASTLLQGAGELFF. The CDR3, as DNA: TGTGCCAGCACTCTCCTTCAGGGGGCCGGGGAGCTGTTTTTT.

This clone was recorded a few times. Other DNA sequences in the same sample also yield this CDR3. The rearrangement links TRBV19 to TRBJ1-5; TRBD1 aligns across 8 bases. CDR3 size: 15 residues. Per the germline V gene, CDR1 is LNHDA and CDR2 is SQIVND (reference sequence). V shed 3 bases, J shed 4 bases, and the junction held 5 bases outside the gene matches. This CDR3 reads CASSIRGQANQPQHF. DNA of the CDR3: TGTGCCAGTAGTATTCGGGGACAGGCTAATCAGCCCCAGCATTTT. The full variable domain, in which reference TRBV19 and TRBJ1-5 provide the parts outside the CDR3, is DGGITQSPKYLFRKEGQNVTLSCEQNLNHDAMYWYRQDPGQGLRLIYYSQIVNDFQKGDIAEGYSVSREKKESFPLTVTSAQKNPTAFYLCASSIRGQANQPQHFGDGTRLSIL.

As regards this clone: Compared with germline, one end of the junction differs, possibly owing to a read error. The chain has TRBV12-3 or TRBV12-4 and TRBJ2-1; D unresolved. CDR3 size: 12 residues. The CDR3 nucleotides are TGTGCCAGCAGTCTCTCCTTCAATGAGCAGTTCTTC. This sequence encodes CASSLSFNEQFF.

This chain links TRBV19 with TRBJ1-5, with 8 bases aligning to TRBD1. The CDR3 is 14 residues long. CDR1 LNHDA and CDR2 SQIVND come from the germline V gene (reference sequence). V was clipped by 5 bases and J by 1 base; unmatched bases: 1. The CDR3 loop is CASSAGGSNQPQHF. The CDR3 coding sequence is TGTGCCAGTAGTGCAGGGGGCAGCAATCAGCCCCAGCATTTT. The whole variable domain, filled in from reference TRBV19 and TRBJ1-5, reads DGGITQSPKYLFRKEGQNVTLSCEQNLNHDAMYWYRQDPGQGLRLIYYSQIVNDFQKGDIAEGYSVSREKKESFPLTVTSAQKNPTAFYLCASSAGGSNQPQHFGDGTRLSIL.